Shown below are 16 T cell receptor beta chains from a single sample sequenced in a study of cytotoxic CD8 clonotypes in ibrutinib-treated CLL. TCRdb's copy holds only in-frame clones and misses some; the assay was immunoSEQ multiplex PCR. The sample includes about 200,000 clones, 75% to 85% of them seen just once. The specimen comprised PBMCs, sampled after 12 months of ibrutinib treatment. All receptors derive from a human donor with chronic lymphocytic leukemia.

This clone has a handful of counts. The chain recombines TRBV5-1 with TRBJ2-3, with 7 bases fitting TRBD1. CDR1 and CDR2 from the germline V gene are SGHRS and YFSETQ. The CDR3 extends over 16 amino acids. V was clipped by 4 bases and J by 2 bases; unmatched bases: 10. CDR3: CASSIGQARDTDTQYF. DNA of the CDR3: TGCGCCAGCAGCATAGGACAGGCCCGGGACACAGATACGCAGTATTTT.

The chain couples TRBV28 to TRBJ1-2; weak D call: TRBD1 (5 bases). The V gene's germline CDR1 is MDHEN and CDR2 SYDVKM. V lost 10 bases and J lost 2, with 14 bases in between. The CDR3 contains 13 residues. The CDR3 spells CATFTGENYGYTF. CDR3 nucleotides: TGTGCCACCTTTACAGGCGAGAACTATGGCTACACCTTC.

The table lists this clone with a few counts. The chain uses TRBV9 and TRBJ1-2, with TRBD1 matching over 12 bases. There are 16 residues in the CDR3. V dropped 0 bases and J dropped 2; count of bases not matched to a gene: 2. Germline V CDR1 and CDR2: SGDLS, YYNGEE. The CDR3: CASSVAGTGGNYGYTF. Written as DNA, the CDR3 is TGTGCCAGCAGCGTAGCCGGGACAGGGGGCAACTATGGCTACACCTTC.

This clone was detected only a few times. This sequence joins TRBV7-9 and TRBJ1-6, with a possible D match to TRBD1 (5 bases). The CDR3 is 15 amino acids. Trimming removed 8 bases at V and 8 bases at J, with 19 bases between. CDR1 is SEHNR, CDR2 FQNEAQ, per germline (reference sequence). CDR3 sequence (DNA): TGTGCCAGCGGAGCTAGGCTACGAGGGGATTCACCCCTCCACTTT. Its translation is CASGARLRGDSPLHF.

J is TRBJ1-1 and V is TRBV27; 9 bases match TRBD1. Losses at the gene ends were 5 bases for V and 0 bases for J; bases not matched to a gene: 1. Germline V gene sequence: CDR1 MNHEY, CDR2 SMNVEV (reference sequence). CDR3 length: 14 amino acids. The chain's CDR3 is CASSRTGVNTEAFF. CDR3 nucleotides: TGTGCCAGCAGTCGGACAGGGGTGAACACTGAAGCTTTCTTT.

The chain joins TRBV28 to TRBJ2-7; the D gene is possibly TRBD2 (5 bases). Trimming left V 7 bases short and J 2 bases short, with 15 bases between. The germline gives CDR1 MDHEN, CDR2 SYDVKM. This CDR3 comprises 14 residues. CDR3 loop: CASTVARRTYEQYF. CDR3 sequence (DNA): TGTGCCAGCACTGTAGCGAGGAGGACCTACGAGCAGTACTTC.

The rearrangement uses TRBV30 and TRBJ2-7, with D possibly being TRBD2 (6 bases). The V and J ends lost 3 bases and 3 bases respectively, with 12 bases between them. The CDR3 covers 13 residues. Germline V CDR1 and CDR2: GTSNPN, SVGIG (reference sequence). The CDR3 is CAWSVTGGYEQYF. The CDR3 nucleotides are TGTGCCTGGAGCGTAACCGGGGGCTACGAGCAGTACTTC. The variable domain in full, with the rest retrieved from reference TRBV30 and TRBJ2-7, is SQTIHQWPATLVQPVGSPLSLECTVEGTSNPNLYWYRQAAGRGLQLLFYSVGIGQISSEVPQNLSASRPQDRQFILSSKKLLLSDSGFYLCAWSVTGGYEQYFGPGTRLTVT.

This clone appeared a few times. The V call is TRBV10-2, the J call TRBJ2-2, with 12 bases identical to TRBD2. V lost 9 bases to trimming and J lost 3 bases; unmatched junction nucleotides: 2. The CDR3 runs 14 residues. Germline values: CDR1 WSHSY, CDR2 SAAADI. The CDR3 reads CASRLAGDTGELFF. CDR3 coding DNA: TGCGCCAGTCGACTAGCGGGGGACACCGGGGAGCTGTTTTTT.

V is TRBV6-5 and J is TRBJ1-6; D gene ambiguous. The CDR3 sequence is 12 residues long. V dropped 6 bases and J dropped 8 bases, with 8 bases sitting between them. CDR1 MNHEY and CDR2 SVGAGI come from the germline V gene. CDR3 amino acids: CASRETDSPLHF. CDR3 bases: TGTGCCAGCAGGGAGACGGATTCACCCCTCCACTTT.

The chain combines TRBV14 with TRBJ1-2; 9 bases fit TRBD1. CDR1 is SGHDN and CDR2 is FVKESK in the germline V gene. Trimming cost V 4 bases and J 6 bases; bases outside gene matches: 3. This CDR3 has 13 residues. CDR3 protein: CASSPQGAHGYTF. Written as DNA, the CDR3 is TGTGCCAGCAGCCCACAGGGGGCCCATGGCTACACCTTC.

The gene calls are TRBV19 and TRBJ1-1; no clear D gene. Germline lookup yields CDR1 LNHDA and CDR2 SQIVND (reference sequence). Trimming removed 5 bases at V and 0 bases at J, with 7 bases between. The CDR3 length is 13 residues. CDR3: CASSYGLNTEAFF. The CDR3 nucleotides are TGTGCCAGTAGTTACGGATTGAACACTGAAGCTTTCTTT.

J is TRBJ1-4 and V is TRBV14, with D unclear. The V end was cut by 4 bases, the J end by 8 bases, with 17 bases between. CDR3 length: 15 amino acids. Germline V gives CDR1 SGHDN, CDR2 FVKESK. For the CDR3, the DNA is TGTGCCAGCAGCCGGCAGGCGGTCTTTAAGGAAAAACTGTTTTTT. Its translation: CASSRQAVFKEKLFF. The variable domain in full, with the rest retrieved from reference TRBV14 and TRBJ1-4, is EAGVTQFPSHSVIEKGQTVTLRCDPISGHDNLYWYRRVMGKEIKFLLHFVKESKQDESGMPNNRFLAERTGGTYSTLKVQPAELEDSGVYFCASSRQAVFKEKLFFGSGTQLSVL.

The chain links TRBV10-3 to TRBJ1-5; TRBD1 might be the D (5 bases). V lost 10 bases and J lost 2, with 15 bases in between. Germline V gives CDR1 ENHRY, CDR2 SYGVKD. The CDR3 contains 14 residues. CDR3 protein: CATTPTEGNQPQHF. The CDR3 DNA reads TGTGCCACCACGCCGACAGAGGGCAATCAGCCCCAGCATTTT.

The chain combines TRBV2 with TRBJ2-7; no reliable D call. The CDR3 extends over 15 amino acids. V was shortened by 4 bases and J by 0 bases, with 13 bases between the two germline ends. Germline V CDR1 and CDR2: SNHLY, FYNNEI. Here the CDR3 reads CASSGSPSSSYEQYF. As DNA, the CDR3 is TGTGCCAGCAGTGGGTCGCCCAGTAGCTCCTACGAGCAGTACTTC.

V gene TRBV4-2 combines with J gene TRBJ2-5; 11 bases line up with TRBD2. The CDR3 consists of 17 residues. The germline V gene has CDR1 LGHNA and CDR2 YNFKEQ. Germline trimming cut 0 bases from V and 11 bases from J; bases unmatched to any gene: 14. CDR3 amino acids: CASSQEMSLAGGREQYF. CDR3 coding DNA: TGTGCCAGCAGCCAAGAAATGTCCCTAGCGGGAGGCCGTGAGCAGTACTTC.

The chain links TRBV7-6 to TRBJ2-3; 12 positions agree with TRBD2. The CDR3 has 15 amino acids. The ends lost 6 bases at V and 3 bases at J; junction bases unmatched: 4. The germline V gene encodes CDR1 SGHVS and CDR2 FNYEAQ. Here the CDR3 DNA reads TGTGCCAGCAGGCTAGCGGGAGGGGTGACAGATACGCAGTATTTT. Translation: CASRLAGGVTDTQYF.